These T cell receptor beta chains were read from a single sample in a study of identical twins. TCRdb re-derived calls from the 5' RACE reads in MiXCR, one entry per CDR3 protein. The table lists about 280,000 distinct CDR3 sequences, less than 9% of them singletons. This sample also belongs to another study, concerning yellow fever vaccine responses in identical twins.

The sample taken for sequencing was memory (CD45RO+) T cells sorted from blood. All receptors come from a woman between 18 and 29 years old in good health. Both conserved end residues are part of each CDR3. D genes are given only for firm matches. A clone size is listed for some rows: how often the clone was seen (once, few, many), or a class if it is expanded.

d_call clone_size j_call v_call cdr3_nt cdr3_aa
. many TRBJ2-7 TRBV7-2 TGTGCCAGCAGCTTAAACGGCTACGAGCAGTACTTC CASSLNGYEQYF
TRBD1 many TRBJ2-7 TRBV11-1 TGTGCCAGCAGCTTTCTCGGGGCAGGGGGCACTTTCTCCTACGAGCAGTACTTC CASSFLGAGGTFSYEQYF
TRBD1 many TRBJ1-1 TRBV5-6 TGTGCCAGCAGCGTCACAGGGGCGGACACTGAAGCTTTCTTT CASSVTGADTEAFF
. many TRBJ2-7 TRBV7-4 TGTGCCAGCACCCAACCAAGCGGTACCCCCTACGAGCAGTACTTC CASTQPSGTPYEQYF
TRBD2 many TRBJ2-5 TRBV20-1 TGCAGTGCTCCCGGACTAGCGGGAGGTCAAGAGACCCAGTACTTC CSAPGLAGGQETQYF
. . TRBJ2-3 TRBV5-1 TGCGCCAGCAACCCCGACAGGAGAGGGACCAGCTTTGACACAGATACGCAGTATTTT CASNPDRRGTSFDTDTQYF
. many TRBJ2-4 TRBV4-2 TGTGCCAGCAGCCCCCAGGGGGGGGATGGCATTCAGTACTTC CASSPQGGDGIQYF
TRBD1 . TRBJ1-1 TRBV6-1 TGTGCCAGCGCTGAAGCCGGGACAGGGGCCAGGAACACTGAAGCTTTCTTT CASAEAGTGARNTEAFF
TRBD2 . TRBJ2-2 TRBV7-2 TGTGCCAGCAGCTTATGGGCTAGCGGGGTAAAAACCGGGGAGCTGTTTTTT CASSLWASGVKTGELFF
TRBD2 few TRBJ2-3 TRBV6-1 TGTGCCAGCAGCGCCAGGGTAGCGGGGGGCACAGATACGCAGTATTTT CASSARVAGGTDTQYF
TRBD2 few TRBJ2-3 TRBV2 TGTGCCAGCAGCAATCCGGGACTAGCCTACACAGATACGCAGTATTTT CASSNPGLAYTDTQYF
. many TRBJ2-1 TRBV12-3/TRBV12-4 TGTGCCAGCAGTTTAGGGTCGGGACCCTACAATGAGCAGTTCTTC CASSLGSGPYNEQFF
TRBD1 many TRBJ1-3 TRBV20-1 TGCAGTGCTAGAGTCCCGACAGGGCCCTCTGGAAACACCATATATTTT CSARVPTGPSGNTIYF
. . TRBJ2-7 TRBV20-1 TGCAGTGCTGGTAGCGATCGGGGCTACGAGCAGTACTTC CSAGSDRGYEQYF
TRBD1 few TRBJ2-1 TRBV24-1 TGTGCCACCAGTGGGGGACAGGGGACCACGTACAATGAGCAGTTCTTC CATSGGQGTTYNEQFF
TRBD1 many TRBJ1-2 TRBV11-2 TGTGCCAGCACAGCTTTTAGGGACAGGGGAGGCTACACCTTC CASTAFRDRGGYTF
. many TRBJ1-3 TRBV12-3/TRBV12-4 TGTGCCAGCAGGGAAGACAGCAACGGAAACACCATATATTTT CASREDSNGNTIYF
. few TRBJ2-1 TRBV5-5 TGTGCCAGCAGCGACGGACTCAACAATGAGCAGTTCTTC CASSDGLNNEQFF
. many TRBJ2-2 TRBV18 TGTGCCAGCTCATACGGGGGATCGGACACCGGGGAGCTGTTTTTT CASSYGGSDTGELFF
TRBD2 . TRBJ2-3 TRBV11-1 TGTGCCAGCAGCTCAATAGCGGGGGACTACACAGATACGCAGTATTTT CASSSIAGDYTDTQYF
. few TRBJ1-2 TRBV28 TGTGCCAGCAGTTCCGAACTAGGGCCGGTTAACTATGGCTACACCTTC CASSSELGPVNYGYTF
. few TRBJ2-6 TRBV2 TGTGCCAGCAGTGCCACAGGCCCGGGTGGGGGGGCCAACGTCCTGACTTTC CASSATGPGGGANVLTF
. many TRBJ2-3 TRBV7-9 TGTGCCAGCAGCTTAGCGCGAGCAGATACGCAGTATTTT CASSLARADTQYF
. many TRBJ2-5 TRBV2 TGTGCCAGCAAACAGGGCCAAGAGACCCAGTACTTC CASKQGQETQYF
. . TRBJ2-5 TRBV15 TGTGCCACCAGCAGACAGGGACGGGAGACCCAGTACTTC CATSRQGRETQYF
TRBD1 . TRBJ2-5 TRBV4-2 TGTGCCAGCAGCCTTCGGGACAGCCCAGCGAACCAAGAGACCCAGTACTTC CASSLRDSPANQETQYF
TRBD1 many TRBJ1-2 TRBV6-6 TGTGCCAGCAGTTACACAGGGGGGGATGGCTACACCTTC CASSYTGGDGYTF